These 21 T cell receptor beta chains were sequenced from one sample in a study of T cell responses to AZD1222 COVID-19 vaccine. TCRdb keeps only in-frame clones here, not all; method: immunoSEQ multiplex PCR. Among approximately 98,000 clones, about 92% were seen once, and the ten largest hold 3.1%. The source material was peripheral blood, sampled on day 0 of MenACWY control vaccination. The receptor source for this set is an adult in good health.

In its sample, this clone was seen a few times. The chain combines TRBV9 with TRBJ2-6; possible D gene TRBD1, 5 bases. Trimming took 3 bases from V and 0 from J, leaving 7 bases between them. This CDR3 contains 15 residues. Germline CDR1 is SGDLS and CDR2 is YYNGEE. CDR3 sequence reads: CASSGTGSGANVLTF. The CDR3 DNA reads as TGTGCCAGCAGCGGTACAGGCTCTGGGGCCAACGTCCTGACTTTC.

The chain combines TRBV2 with TRBJ1-5; 9 bases are shared with TRBD1. V was pared by 4 bases and J by 6 bases, with 4 bases of the junction left unmatched. Germline V gene data show CDR1 as SNHLY and CDR2 as FYNNEI. This CDR3 has 14 amino acids. The CDR3 loop reads CASSGTGGVQPQHF. The CDR3 DNA is TGTGCCAGCAGTGGTACAGGGGGCGTTCAGCCCCAGCATTTT.

The chain uses TRBV24-1 and TRBJ1-4, with D perhaps matching TRBD1 (5 bases). V was cut by 8 bases and J by 5 bases, with 20 bases left in between. In germline, CDR1 is KGHDR, CDR2 SFDVKD. The CDR3 consists of 16 residues. In DNA form, the CDR3 reads TGTGCCACCACAACCCTCGGGACTCAGGACAATGAAAAACTGTTTTTT. Amino acids: CATTTLGTQDNEKLFF.

The chain carries TRBV2 and TRBJ1-4; TRBD1 might be the D (5 bases). This CDR3 comprises 14 residues. V was trimmed by 5 bases and J by 4 bases, leaving 11 bases between them. Looked up from germline, CDR1 is SNHLY and CDR2 is FYNNEI. The CDR3, as DNA: TGTGCCAGCAGTAGGGACGGCTTTAATGAAAAACTGTTTTTT. Its translation is CASSRDGFNEKLFF.

The chain has TRBV14 and TRBJ2-5, with unresolved D. With 3 bases removed from V and 2 bases from J, the gap between germline ends came to 13 bases. Per the germline V gene, CDR1 is SGHDN and CDR2 is FVKESK. CDR3 length equals 15 residues. CDR3 loop: CASSHRSWQQETQYF. DNA of the CDR3: TGTGCCAGCAGCCATCGGAGCTGGCAGCAAGAGACCCAGTACTTC.

This chain links TRBV24-1 with TRBJ2-5; D unclear. Germline assignment: CDR1 KGHDR and CDR2 SFDVKD. Between the trimmed V and J ends, which lost 4 bases and 1 base, there was a span of 6 bases. CDR3 length equals 13 residues. The CDR3 DNA sequence: TGTGCCACCAGTGACCCAGGCCAAGAGACCCAGTACTTC. Its protein is CATSDPGQETQYF.

This chain joins TRBV9 and TRBJ2-5; 10 bases are shared with TRBD2. The CDR3 runs 16 residues. Germline V gene lookup returns CDR1 SGDLS and CDR2 YYNGEE. J was trimmed by 2 bases and V by 1 base; bases with no gene match: 5. CDR3 sequence: CASSVSGSGGQETQYF. Written as DNA, the CDR3 is TGTGCCAGCAGCGTATCTGGTAGCGGGGGGCAAGAGACCCAGTACTTC.

The chain carries TRBV5-1 and TRBJ1-2; 9 bases are a match to TRBD1. This CDR3 is 14 amino acids long. Germline lookup yields CDR1 SGHRS and CDR2 YFSETQ. Unmatched junction bases numbered 3, after V lost 4 bases and J lost 2 bases. For the CDR3, the DNA is TGCGCCAGCAGCAATGGACAGGGGAACTATGGCTACACCTTC. It specifies CASSNGQGNYGYTF.

V usage is TRBV12-3 or TRBV12-4 and J usage is TRBJ1-5; the D is unclear. The CDR3 has 12 amino acids. Trimming cost V 3 bases and J 6 bases, with 6 bases left between them. The DNA of the CDR3 is TGTGCCAGCAGTTTTGACGGTCAGCCCCAGCATTTT. Encoded protein: CASSFDGQPQHF.

The chain carries TRBV5-6 and TRBJ1-5, with a possible D match to TRBD1 (6 bases). The length of the CDR3 is 13 residues. Trimming took 1 base from V and 8 from J, leaving 10 bases between them. CDR1 is SGHDT and CDR2 is YYEEEE in the germline V gene. The CDR3 DNA sequence: TGTGCCAGCAGCTTGTCAGGGGTGGAGCCCCAGCATTTT. Translated, it gives CASSLSGVEPQHF.

The chain couples TRBV11-2 to TRBJ2-1; the D gene is possibly TRBD1 (5 bases). V lost 1 base and J lost 6, with 7 bases in between. Per germline, CDR1 SGHAT and CDR2 FQNNGV. The CDR3 sequence is 13 residues long. The DNA of the CDR3 is TGTGCCAGCAGCTTAGGGGGCCCCAATGAGCAGTTCTTC. This translates into CASSLGGPNEQFF.

A few counts support this clone. This chain links TRBV6-5 with TRBJ1-1, with 10 bases fitting TRBD1. The CDR3 runs 15 residues. Germline V gene lookup returns CDR1 MNHEY and CDR2 SVGAGI. V dropped 6 bases and J dropped 4; count of bases not matched to a gene: 8. The chain's CDR3 is CASRHWTGGITEAFF. In DNA, the CDR3 is TGTGCCAGCAGGCACTGGACAGGGGGGATCACTGAAGCTTTCTTT.

The chain combines TRBV6-2 or TRBV6-3 with TRBJ2-2; the D gene could be TRBD1 or TRBD2 (5 bases each). Germline-derived CDR1 and CDR2 are MNHEY and SVGEGT. The CDR3 has 17 residues. With 2 bases removed from V and 7 bases from J, the gap between germline ends came to 20 bases. The CDR3 DNA is TGTGCCAGCAGTTACAGAATCTCCTCGGGGCGGAGCGGGGAGCTGTTTTTT. As protein: CASSYRISSGRSGELFF.

The rearrangement links TRBV5-4 to TRBJ2-3; no definite D call. The CDR3 runs to 13 residues. Germline-derived CDR1 and CDR2 are SGHNT and YYREEE (reference sequence). V shed 0 bases and J shed 2 bases, with 4 bases lying between them. CDR3 loop: CASSLAYTDTQYF. DNA of the CDR3: TGTGCCAGCAGCTTGGCCTACACAGATACGCAGTATTTT.

The V call is TRBV5-1, the J call TRBJ2-2; 7 nucleotides match TRBD1. The germline CDR1 and CDR2 sequences are SGHRS and YFSETQ. Trimming took 4 bases from V and 6 from J; bases not matched to a gene: 3. The CDR3 contains 13 residues. CDR3 DNA sequence: TGCGCCAGCAGCCCAGACAGGGCCGGGGAGCTGTTTTTT. Its protein is CASSPDRAGELFF.

A note on this clone: At one end, the junction sequence differs from germline, possibly due to a read error. The V gene is TRBV13, the J gene TRBJ2-1, with D unresolved. Germline values: CDR1 PRHDT, CDR2 FYEKMQ (reference sequence). The CDR3 spans 15 residues. The CDR3 reads CASSLGPSLNNEQFF. In DNA form, the CDR3 reads TGTGCCAGCAGCCTAGGCCCTTCTTTAAACAATGAGCAGTTCTTC. Based on the CDR3 plus reference TRBV13 and TRBJ2-1, the full variable domain is AAGVIQSPRHLIKEKRETATLKCYPIPRHDTVYWYQQGPGQDPQFLISFYEKMQSDKGSIPDRFSAQQFSDYHSELNMSSLELGDSALYFCASSLGPSLNNEQFFGPGTRLTVL.

This chain uses TRBV4-3 with TRBJ2-1; possible D gene TRBD2, 6 bases. V was pared by 1 base and J by 4 bases, with 14 bases between. CDR1 is LGHNA and CDR2 is YSLEER in the germline V gene. This CDR3 contains 16 residues. CDR3 residues: CASSQGLGGAYNEQFF. The CDR3 coding sequence is TGCGCCAGCAGCCAAGGCCTTGGCGGGGCGTACAATGAGCAGTTCTTC.

V gene TRBV6-1 combines with J gene TRBJ2-1, with 9 bases lining up with TRBD1. CDR3 length: 15 residues. Trimming cost V 2 bases and J 8 bases; bases outside gene matches: 7. CDR1 MNHNS and CDR2 SASEGT come from the germline V gene. CDR3: CASSEPGQGSDEQFF. Here the CDR3 DNA reads TGTGCCAGCAGTGAACCAGGACAGGGGTCAGATGAGCAGTTCTTC.

This CDR3 reads CASSVDWGGGELFF. For the CDR3, the DNA is TGTGCCAGCAGCGTAGACTGGGGTGGAGGGGAGCTGTTTTTT. The chain has TRBV9 and TRBJ2-2, with no clear D. This CDR3 contains 14 residues. The V end was cut by 0 bases, the J end by 8 bases, with 11 bases between. The germline V gene has CDR1 SGDLS and CDR2 YYNGEE.

This clone came up a few times. This chain uses TRBV28 with TRBJ1-6; D is unclear. The CDR3 is 12 amino acids. Germline-derived CDR1 and CDR2 are MDHEN and SYDVKM. Trimming took 2 bases from V and 7 from J, leaving 3 bases between them. The CDR3 DNA reads TGTGCCAGCAGTTTAAGCAATTCACCCCTCCACTTT. Its protein is CASSLSNSPLHF.

This clone has a handful of counts. J is TRBJ2-7 and V is TRBV18; the D is unclear. Germline lookup yields CDR1 KGHSH and CDR2 LQKENI. This CDR3 is 13 amino acids long. V lost 3 bases, J lost 0 bases, and 6 bases lay in between. The CDR3 DNA is TGTGCCAGCTCACCGACCAGCTCCTACGAGCAGTACTTC. Its protein product is CASSPTSSYEQYF.